A single sample gave rise to the 16 T cell receptor beta chains below, sequenced in a study of blood T cells in healthy people across ages. Combining a sample-barcoded 5' primer with a J-beta primer mix, a second PCR ran for about 6 to 12 cycles. Each CDR3 protein gets one entry after TCRdb re-called the 5' RACE reads with MiXCR. The repertoire holds around 1.7 million distinct CDR3 sequences, with 28% as singletons. The sample was blood. Receptors originate from a woman aged 25 to 39 in good health.

This chain uses TRBV5-1 with TRBJ2-1, with a possible D match to TRBD2 (5 bases). This CDR3 is built from 15 residues. V lost 4 bases and J lost 5, with 16 bases in between. Germline V CDR1 and CDR2: SGHRS, YFSETQ. CDR3 DNA sequence: TGCGCCAGCAGCGAACGGACTGGCGGAAACAATGAGCAGTTCTTC. It specifies CASSERTGGNNEQFF.

At least ten counts were recorded for this clonotype. V gene TRBV7-9 combines with J gene TRBJ2-1; TRBD2 matches 7 bases. V gave up 5 bases and J gave up 3 bases; unmatched junction bases: 4. This CDR3 is built from 14 residues. Germline values: CDR1 SEHNR, CDR2 FQNEAQ (reference sequence). CDR3 DNA sequence: TGTGCCAGCAGCCGACGGGGGGTCTACAATGAGCAGTTCTTC. Protein product: CASSRRGVYNEQFF.

V is TRBV6-2 or TRBV6-3 and J is TRBJ2-1, with a possible D match to TRBD2 (6 bases). V lost 7 bases, J lost 5 bases, and 18 bases lay in between. CDR3 size: 15 residues. Germline V gene data show CDR1 as MNHEY and CDR2 as SVGEGT. The CDR3 reads CASTGGLATNNEQFF. In DNA form, the CDR3 reads TGTGCCAGCACCGGCGGGCTAGCGACTAACAATGAGCAGTTCTTC.

This clonotype was counted many times. The CDR3 DNA reads as TGTGCCAGCAGTCCGGCGTGGCAGCCCCACTCCTACGAGCAGTACTTC. This codes for CASSPAWQPHSYEQYF. The rearrangement links TRBV6-2 or TRBV6-3 to TRBJ2-7; D is ambiguous. The germline V gene has CDR1 MNHEY and CDR2 SVGEGT. The CDR3 is made up of 16 amino acids. V lost 5 bases and J lost 0, with 17 bases in between.

V and J are TRBV7-3 and TRBJ2-1, with TRBD2 matching 11 bases. J lost 0 bases, V lost 6 bases, and 4 bases had no gene match. The CDR3 extends over 16 amino acids. Germline values: CDR1 SGHTA, CDR2 FQGTGA. CDR3 coding DNA: TGTGCCAGCAGAATTAGCGGGGGGGGCTCCTACAATGAGCAGTTCTTC. It encodes CASRISGGGSYNEQFF.

The V and J genes are TRBV13 and TRBJ1-2; weak D call: TRBD1 (6 bases). Trimming removed 4 bases at V and 8 bases at J, with 17 bases between. Germline values: CDR1 PRHDT, CDR2 FYEKMQ (reference sequence). This CDR3 comprises 14 residues. The CDR3 spells CASSSGTGYGGYTF. The CDR3, as DNA: TGTGCCAGCAGCTCCGGAACAGGGTATGGCGGCTACACCTTC.

This rearrangement joins TRBV7-9 to TRBJ2-1, with D uncertain. The CDR3 contains 14 residues. Germline V gives CDR1 SEHNR, CDR2 FQNEAQ (reference sequence). V lost 5 bases to trimming and J lost 13 bases, with 21 bases between them. CDR3 in DNA: TGTGCCAGCAGCCGGACCCCCTCTTTTGAGACCCAGTTCTTC. Its translation: CASSRTPSFETQFF.

This clonotype was seen a few times. It may be a read error: a sequence one base away is much more abundant. V and J are TRBV24-1 and TRBJ2-5; D might be TRBD2 (7 bases). Germline loops: CDR1 KGHDR, CDR2 SFDVKD. The CDR3 length is 13 residues. The germline V and J ends were trimmed by 7 bases and 4 bases, with 12 bases remaining between them. The chain's CDR3 is CATRGGAGETQYF. DNA for the CDR3: TGTGCCACCAGGGGGGGGGCAGGAGAGACCCAGTACTTC.

This clonotype came up a few times. The chain employs TRBV10-2 and TRBJ2-2; TRBD2 matches 9 bases. The CDR3 has 15 residues. Germline V gene sequence: CDR1 WSHSY, CDR2 SAAADI. Trimming cost V 3 bases and J 9 bases; bases outside gene matches: 8. The CDR3 loop reads CASSEGLAGTRELFF. The CDR3 coding sequence is TGCGCCAGCAGTGAAGGGCTAGCGGGGACTCGGGAGCTGTTTTTT.

CDR3: CASSLGGPRGYTF. Written as DNA, the CDR3 is TGTGCCAGCTCCCTCGGGGGGCCTCGTGGCTACACCTTC. The chain recombines TRBV18 with TRBJ1-2; tentatively, D is TRBD1 (6 bases). Trimming stripped 6 bases from V and 7 bases from J, with 15 bases between. The CDR3 loop spans 13 amino acids. The V gene's germline CDR1 is KGHSH and CDR2 LQKENI.

The J gene is TRBJ1-4, the V gene TRBV27, with no clear D. V was clipped by 6 bases and J by 7 bases, with 15 bases between them. The CDR3 is 14 residues long. Germline values: CDR1 MNHEY, CDR2 SMNVEV (reference sequence). The CDR3 nucleotides are TGTGCCAGCAGGTTGACGACTAAACCTGAAAAACTGTTTTTT. Its protein product is CASRLTTKPEKLFF.

About this clonotype itself: A much larger clone is a single base away; this may be a read error. The rearrangement uses TRBV4-3 and TRBJ2-4; D is perhaps TRBD2 (5 bases). The germline V gene encodes CDR1 LGHNA and CDR2 YSLEER. V gave up 0 bases and J gave up 13 bases, with 16 bases separating them. The CDR3 has 14 amino acids. The CDR3 reads CASSQDSTTNEQYF. For the CDR3, the DNA is TGCGCCAGCAGCCAAGACTCGACTACAAATGAGCAGTACTTC.

The chain is built from TRBV7-2 and TRBJ2-2; possible D gene TRBD2, 5 bases. This CDR3 contains 15 residues. V shed 6 bases and J shed 6 bases, with 17 bases lying between them. Germline CDR1 reads SGHTA; CDR2 reads FQGNSA. The chain's CDR3 is CASSRTLGTAGELFF. CDR3 in DNA: TGTGCCAGCAGTCGGACTCTAGGTACCGCCGGGGAGCTGTTTTTT.

The gene calls are TRBV6-6 and TRBJ1-1, with D uncertain. The length of the CDR3 is 13 residues. The V gene's germline CDR1 is MNHNY and CDR2 SVGAGI (reference sequence). V lost 1 base and J 5 bases, leaving 8 bases between the germline ends. The CDR3 DNA reads as TGTGCCAGCAGTTACTTGTTGTGGACTGAAGCTTTCTTT. Encoded protein: CASSYLLWTEAFF.

V usage is TRBV12-3 or TRBV12-4 and J usage is TRBJ2-1, with D maybe TRBD2 (5 bases). The V end lost 4 bases, the J end lost 5 bases, and 12 bases lay between the germline ends. This CDR3 comprises 14 residues. The CDR3 reads CASSWVASNNEQFF. The CDR3 DNA reads TGTGCCAGCAGTTGGGTAGCGTCTAACAATGAGCAGTTCTTC.

This rearrangement joins TRBV28 to TRBJ2-5; 10 bases are a match to TRBD2. The germline V gene encodes CDR1 MDHEN and CDR2 SYDVKM. The CDR3 runs 15 residues. V lost 6 bases and J lost 11; bases outside the gene matches: 15. The CDR3 here is CASRAGLAVPNEQYF. CDR3 in DNA: TGTGCCAGCAGAGCCGGACTAGCGGTTCCCAATGAGCAGTACTTC.